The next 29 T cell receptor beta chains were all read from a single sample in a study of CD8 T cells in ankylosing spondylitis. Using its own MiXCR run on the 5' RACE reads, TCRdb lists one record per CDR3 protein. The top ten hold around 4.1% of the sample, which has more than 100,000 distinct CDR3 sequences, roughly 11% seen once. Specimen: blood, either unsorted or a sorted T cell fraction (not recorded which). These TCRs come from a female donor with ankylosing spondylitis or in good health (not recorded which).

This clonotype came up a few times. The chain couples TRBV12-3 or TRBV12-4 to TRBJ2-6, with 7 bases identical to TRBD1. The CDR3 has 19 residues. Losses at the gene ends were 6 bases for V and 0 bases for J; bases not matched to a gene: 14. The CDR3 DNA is TGTGCCAGCAGCGACCGGGACAGACGAATCAGCTCTGGGGCCAACGTCCTGACTTTC. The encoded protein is CASSDRDRRISSGANVLTF.

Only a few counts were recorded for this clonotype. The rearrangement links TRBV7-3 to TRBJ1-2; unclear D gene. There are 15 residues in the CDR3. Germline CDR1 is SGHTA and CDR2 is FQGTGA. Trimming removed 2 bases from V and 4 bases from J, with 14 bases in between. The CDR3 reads CASSLGNGPGYGYTF. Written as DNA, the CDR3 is TGTGCCAGCAGCTTAGGGAACGGGCCCGGCTATGGCTACACCTTC.

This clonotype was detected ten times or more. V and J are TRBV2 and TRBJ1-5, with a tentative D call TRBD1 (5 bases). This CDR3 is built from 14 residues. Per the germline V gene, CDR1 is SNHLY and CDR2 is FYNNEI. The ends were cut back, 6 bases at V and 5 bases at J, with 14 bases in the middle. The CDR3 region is CASSETEPDQPQHF. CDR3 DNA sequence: TGTGCCAGCAGCGAGACAGAACCCGATCAGCCCCAGCATTTT.

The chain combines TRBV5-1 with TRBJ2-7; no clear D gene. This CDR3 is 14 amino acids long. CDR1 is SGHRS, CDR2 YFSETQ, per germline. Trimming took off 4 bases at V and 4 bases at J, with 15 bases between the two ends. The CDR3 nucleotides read TGCGCCAGCAGCCCGGTCGTGGGATCTTACGAGCAGTACTTC. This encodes CASSPVVGSYEQYF. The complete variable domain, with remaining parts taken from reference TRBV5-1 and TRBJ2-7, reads KAGVTQTPRYLIKTRGQQVTLSCSPISGHRSVSWYQQTPGQGLQFLFEYFSETQRNKGNFPGRFSGRQFSNSRSEMNVSTLELGDSALYLCASSPVVGSYEQYFGPGTRLTVT.

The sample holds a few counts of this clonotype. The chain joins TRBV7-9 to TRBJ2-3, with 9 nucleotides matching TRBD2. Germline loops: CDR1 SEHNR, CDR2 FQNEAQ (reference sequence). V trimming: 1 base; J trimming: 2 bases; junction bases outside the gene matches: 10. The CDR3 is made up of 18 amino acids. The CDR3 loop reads CASSLGGRASLSTDTQYF. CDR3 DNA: TGTGCCAGCAGCTTAGGCGGGAGGGCCTCTCTTTCCACAGATACGCAGTATTTT.

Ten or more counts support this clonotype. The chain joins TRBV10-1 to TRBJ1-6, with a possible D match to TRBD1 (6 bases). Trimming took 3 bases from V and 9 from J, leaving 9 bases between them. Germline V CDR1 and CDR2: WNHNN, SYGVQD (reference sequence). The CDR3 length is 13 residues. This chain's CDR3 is CASSDGRGSPLHF. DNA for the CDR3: TGCGCCAGCAGTGATGGCAGGGGTTCACCCCTCCACTTT.

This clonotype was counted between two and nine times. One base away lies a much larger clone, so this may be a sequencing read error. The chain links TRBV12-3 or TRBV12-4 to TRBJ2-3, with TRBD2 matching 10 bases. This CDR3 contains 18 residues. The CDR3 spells CAISLKGLARASTDTQYF. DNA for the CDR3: TGTGCCATCAGTTTAAAGGGACTAGCGAGAGCAAGCACAGATACGCAGTATTTT.

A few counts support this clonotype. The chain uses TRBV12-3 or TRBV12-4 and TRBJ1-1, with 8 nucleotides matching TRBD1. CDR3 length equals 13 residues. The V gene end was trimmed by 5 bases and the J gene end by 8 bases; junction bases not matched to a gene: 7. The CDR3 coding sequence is TGTGCCAGCAGTATACCAGGGGGCGCGGAAGCTTTCTTT. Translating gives CASSIPGGAEAFF.

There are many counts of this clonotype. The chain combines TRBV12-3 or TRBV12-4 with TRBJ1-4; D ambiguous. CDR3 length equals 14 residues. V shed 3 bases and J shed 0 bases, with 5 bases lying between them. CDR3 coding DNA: TGTGCCAGCAGTTTCGAGCCAACTAATGAAAAACTGTTTTTT. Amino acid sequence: CASSFEPTNEKLFF.

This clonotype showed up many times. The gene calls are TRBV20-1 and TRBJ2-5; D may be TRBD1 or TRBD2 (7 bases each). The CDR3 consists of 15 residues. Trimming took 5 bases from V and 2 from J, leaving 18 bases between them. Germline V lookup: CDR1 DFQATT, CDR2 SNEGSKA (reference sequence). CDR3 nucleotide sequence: TGCAGTGCTTTTTCCTCAGGGGGGGTTCAAGAGACCCAGTACTTC. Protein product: CSAFSSGGVQETQYF.

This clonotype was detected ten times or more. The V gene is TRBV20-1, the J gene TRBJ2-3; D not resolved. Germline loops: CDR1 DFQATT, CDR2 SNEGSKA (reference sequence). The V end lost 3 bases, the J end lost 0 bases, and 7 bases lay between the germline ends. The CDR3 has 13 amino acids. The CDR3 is CSASQPSTDTQYF. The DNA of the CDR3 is TGCAGTGCTAGCCAGCCAAGCACAGATACGCAGTATTTT.

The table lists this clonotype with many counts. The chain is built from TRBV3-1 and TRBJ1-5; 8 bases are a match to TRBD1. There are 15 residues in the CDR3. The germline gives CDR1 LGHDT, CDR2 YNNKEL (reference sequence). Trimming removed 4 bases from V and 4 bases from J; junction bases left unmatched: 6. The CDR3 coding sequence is TGTGCCAGCAGCCCTTCGGACAGGGAGAATCAGCCCCAGCATTTT. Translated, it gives CASSPSDRENQPQHF.

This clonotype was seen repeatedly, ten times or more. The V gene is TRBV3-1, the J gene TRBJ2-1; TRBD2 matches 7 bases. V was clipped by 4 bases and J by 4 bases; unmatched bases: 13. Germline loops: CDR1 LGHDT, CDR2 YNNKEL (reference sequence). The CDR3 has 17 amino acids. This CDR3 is CASSPSRGTNPYNEQFF. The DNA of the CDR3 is TGTGCCAGCAGCCCCTCTCGAGGGACTAACCCTTACAATGAGCAGTTCTTC.

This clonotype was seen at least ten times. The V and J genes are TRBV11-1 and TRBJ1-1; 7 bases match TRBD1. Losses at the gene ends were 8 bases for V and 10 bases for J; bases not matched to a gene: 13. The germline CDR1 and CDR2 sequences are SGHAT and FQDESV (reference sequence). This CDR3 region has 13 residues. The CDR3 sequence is CASQPGGGGGAFF. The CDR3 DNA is TGTGCCAGCCAACCTGGAGGGGGCGGAGGAGCTTTCTTT.

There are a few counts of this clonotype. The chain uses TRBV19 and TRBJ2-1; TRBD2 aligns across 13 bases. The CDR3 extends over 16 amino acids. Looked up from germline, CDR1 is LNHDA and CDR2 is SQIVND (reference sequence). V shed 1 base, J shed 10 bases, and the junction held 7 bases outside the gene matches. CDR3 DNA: TGTGCCAGTAGTATAGTTGGGACTAGCGGGAAGGGGGAGCAGTTCTTC. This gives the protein CASSIVGTSGKGEQFF.

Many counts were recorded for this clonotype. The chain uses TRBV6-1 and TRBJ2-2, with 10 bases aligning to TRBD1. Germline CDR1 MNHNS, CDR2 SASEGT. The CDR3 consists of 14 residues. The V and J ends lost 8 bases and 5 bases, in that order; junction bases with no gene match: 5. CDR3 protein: CASCRDRGTGELFF. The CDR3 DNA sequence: TGTGCCAGCTGCCGGGACAGGGGTACCGGGGAGCTGTTTTTT.

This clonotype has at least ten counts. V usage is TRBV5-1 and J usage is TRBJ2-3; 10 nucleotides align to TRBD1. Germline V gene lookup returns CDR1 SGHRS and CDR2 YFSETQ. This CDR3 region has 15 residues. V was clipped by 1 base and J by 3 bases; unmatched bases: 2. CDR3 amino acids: CASSLSGQGTDTQYF. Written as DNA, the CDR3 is TGCGCCAGCAGCTTGTCGGGACAGGGGACAGATACGCAGTATTTT.

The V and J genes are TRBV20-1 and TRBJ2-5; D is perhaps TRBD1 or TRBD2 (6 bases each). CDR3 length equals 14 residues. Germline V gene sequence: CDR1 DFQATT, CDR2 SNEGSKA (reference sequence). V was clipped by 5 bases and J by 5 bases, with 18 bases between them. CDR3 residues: CSALPLGGWETQYF. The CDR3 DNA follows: TGCAGTGCTCTTCCACTGGGGGGCTGGGAGACCCAGTACTTC.

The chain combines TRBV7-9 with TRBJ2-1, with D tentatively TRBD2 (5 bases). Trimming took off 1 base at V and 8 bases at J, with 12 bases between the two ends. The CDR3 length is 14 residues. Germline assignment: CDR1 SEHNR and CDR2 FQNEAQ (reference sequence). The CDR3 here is CASSLERLGDEQFF. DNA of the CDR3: TGTGCCAGCAGCTTAGAACGCCTCGGGGATGAGCAGTTCTTC.

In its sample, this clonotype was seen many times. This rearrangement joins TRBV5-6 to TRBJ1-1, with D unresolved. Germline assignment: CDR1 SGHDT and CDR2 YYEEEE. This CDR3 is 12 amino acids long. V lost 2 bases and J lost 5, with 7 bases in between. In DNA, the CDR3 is TGTGCCAGCAGCTTCAAGCGGACTGAAGCTTTCTTT. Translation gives CASSFKRTEAFF. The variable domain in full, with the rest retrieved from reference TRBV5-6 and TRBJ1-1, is DAGVTQSPTHLIKTRGQQVTLRCSPKSGHDTVSWYQQALGQGPQFIFQYYEEEERQRGNFPDRFSGHQFPNYSSELNVNALLLGDSALYLCASSFKRTEAFFGQGTRLTVV.

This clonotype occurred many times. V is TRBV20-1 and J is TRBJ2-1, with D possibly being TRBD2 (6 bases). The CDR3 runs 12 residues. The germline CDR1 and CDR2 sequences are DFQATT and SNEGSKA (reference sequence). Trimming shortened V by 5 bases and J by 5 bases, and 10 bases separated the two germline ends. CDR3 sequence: CSARTTDNEQFF. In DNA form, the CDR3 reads TGCAGTGCTCGGACTACTGACAATGAGCAGTTCTTC.

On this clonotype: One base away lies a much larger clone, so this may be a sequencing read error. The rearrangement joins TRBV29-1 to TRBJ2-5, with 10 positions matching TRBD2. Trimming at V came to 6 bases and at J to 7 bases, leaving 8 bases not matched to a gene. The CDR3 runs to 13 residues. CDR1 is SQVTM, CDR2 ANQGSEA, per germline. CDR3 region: CSVRTSGEVTQYF. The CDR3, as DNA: TGCAGCGTGCGGACTAGCGGAGAAGTGACCCAGTACTTC.

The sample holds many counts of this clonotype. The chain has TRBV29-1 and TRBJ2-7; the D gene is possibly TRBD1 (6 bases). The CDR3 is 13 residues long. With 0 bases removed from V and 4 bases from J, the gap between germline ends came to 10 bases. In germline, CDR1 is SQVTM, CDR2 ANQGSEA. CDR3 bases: TGCAGCGTTGAAGACCCTGGACAGTACGAGCAGTACTTC. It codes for CSVEDPGQYEQYF.

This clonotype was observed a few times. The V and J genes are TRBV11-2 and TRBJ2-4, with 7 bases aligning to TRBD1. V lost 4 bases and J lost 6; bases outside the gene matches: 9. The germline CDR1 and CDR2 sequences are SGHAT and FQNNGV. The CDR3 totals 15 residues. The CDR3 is CASSYLYRGLNIQYF. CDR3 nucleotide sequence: TGTGCCAGCAGCTACCTCTACAGGGGATTAAACATTCAGTACTTC.

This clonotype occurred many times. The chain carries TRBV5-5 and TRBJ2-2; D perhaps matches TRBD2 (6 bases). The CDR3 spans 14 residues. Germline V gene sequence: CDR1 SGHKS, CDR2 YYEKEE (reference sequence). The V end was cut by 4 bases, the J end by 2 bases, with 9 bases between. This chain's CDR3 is CASSRDFNTGELFF. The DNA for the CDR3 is TGTGCCAGCAGCAGGGACTTTAACACCGGGGAGCTGTTTTTT.

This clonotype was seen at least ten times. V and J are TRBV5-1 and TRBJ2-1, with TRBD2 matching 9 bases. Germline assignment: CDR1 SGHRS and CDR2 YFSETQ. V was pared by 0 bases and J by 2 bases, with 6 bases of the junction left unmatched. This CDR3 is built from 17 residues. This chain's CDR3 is CASSLALASGTYNEQFF. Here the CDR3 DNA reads TGCGCCAGCAGCTTGGCCTTGGCTAGCGGGACCTACAATGAGCAGTTCTTC.

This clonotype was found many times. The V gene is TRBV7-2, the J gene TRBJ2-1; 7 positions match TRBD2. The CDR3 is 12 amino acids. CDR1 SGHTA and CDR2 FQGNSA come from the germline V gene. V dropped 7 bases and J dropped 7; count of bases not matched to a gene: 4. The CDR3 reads CASTLSGNEQFF. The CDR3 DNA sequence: TGTGCCAGCACCCTTAGCGGGAATGAGCAGTTCTTC.

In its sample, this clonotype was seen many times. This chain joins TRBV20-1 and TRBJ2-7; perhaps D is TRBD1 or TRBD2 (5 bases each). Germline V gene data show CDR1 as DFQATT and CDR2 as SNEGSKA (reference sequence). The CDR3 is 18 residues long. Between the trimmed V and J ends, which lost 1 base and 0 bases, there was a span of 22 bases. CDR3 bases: TGCAGTGCTAGAGCACTCATCATCCTTGAGGGGCGCTCCTACGAGCAGTACTTC. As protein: CSARALIILEGRSYEQYF.

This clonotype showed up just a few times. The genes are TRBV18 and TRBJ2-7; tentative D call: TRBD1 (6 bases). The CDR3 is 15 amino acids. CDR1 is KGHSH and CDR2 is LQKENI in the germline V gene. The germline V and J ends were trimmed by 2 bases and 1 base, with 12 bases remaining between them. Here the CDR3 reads CASSPRRQGSYEQYF. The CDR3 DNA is TGTGCCAGCTCACCAAGGCGGCAGGGGTCCTACGAGCAGTACTTC.